Listed below are T cell receptor beta chains from one sample, sequenced in a study of shared clonotypes between healthy human individuals. Assay used: immunoSEQ multiplex PCR; TCRdb lists only in-frame clones, some missing. The repertoire holds about 87,000 clones, with roughly 45% as singletons. The material sequenced was PBMCs. The receptors derive from a woman between 40 and 55 years old in good health. Some clones in this sample may be carry-over from other donors' samples. The conserved cysteine and the conserved F or W are not part of the CDR3 here. The D gene is left open where the match is weak.

D gene	V gene	CDR3 protein
TRBD1	TRBV11-1	ASSTTRDRPYEQY
TRBD1	TRBV30	AWSLGQQETQY
.	TRBV7-9	ASSQSGGPEAF
.	TRBV30	AWSPGGRLQETQY
TRBD1	TRBV28	ASSLRQGVVYTSTEAF
.	TRBV2	ASSEGLNTEAF
TRBD1	TRBV7-3	ASSFDRDYGYT
.	TRBV5-1	ASSSSGAETQY
.	TRBV4-2	ASSLGQTLNQPQH
TRBD1	TRBV2	AITRGPTNEKLF
.	TRBV29-1	SVRGDRMTGNDYEQY
.	TRBV5-6	ASSLGRQGYGYT
.	TRBV19	ASSTQQDITYEQY
.	TRBV6-6	ATHRAEAGELF